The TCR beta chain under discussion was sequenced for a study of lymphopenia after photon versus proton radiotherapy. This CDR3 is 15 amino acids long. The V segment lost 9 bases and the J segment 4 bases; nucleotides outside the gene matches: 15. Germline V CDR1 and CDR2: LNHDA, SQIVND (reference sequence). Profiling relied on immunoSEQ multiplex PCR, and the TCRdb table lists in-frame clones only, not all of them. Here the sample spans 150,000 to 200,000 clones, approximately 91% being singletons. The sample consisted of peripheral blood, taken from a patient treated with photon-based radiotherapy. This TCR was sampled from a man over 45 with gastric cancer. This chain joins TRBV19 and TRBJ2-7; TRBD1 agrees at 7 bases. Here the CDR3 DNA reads TGTGCCAGCAGCATTGGACGCGGACAGGTTTACGAGCAGTACTTC. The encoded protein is CASSIGRGQVYEQYF.